Shown below are 27 T cell receptor beta chains from a single sample sequenced in a study of shared clonotypes between healthy human individuals. TCRdb keeps only in-frame clones here, not all; method: immunoSEQ multiplex PCR. The sample yields around 980,000 clones, about 84% seen once. Sequencing was done on a sample of memory CD4+ T cells from PBMCs. Regarding subset: CD45RA-negative fraction. The receptors shown here come from a man aged 18 to 29 in good health. Some clones in this sample may be carry-over from other donors' samples.

V gene TRBV7-9 combines with J gene TRBJ1-4, with TRBD1 identical over 7 bases. The V gene end was trimmed by 5 bases and the J gene end by 0 bases; junction bases not matched to a gene: 9. The germline CDR1 and CDR2 sequences are SEHNR and FQNEAQ (reference sequence). CDR3 length: 17 residues. The chain's CDR3 is CASSPKGTVATNEKLFF. The CDR3 DNA sequence: TGTGCCAGCAGCCCCAAAGGGACAGTCGCAACTAATGAAAAACTGTTTTTT.

CDR3 sequence (DNA): TGTGCCAGCAGTGAGCGGACAGGAGGGGGGCCTGGGGCCAACGTCCTGACTTTC. This translates into CASSERTGGGPGANVLTF. The rearrangement uses TRBV25-1 and TRBJ2-6; the D gene is possibly TRBD1 (7 bases). The CDR3 loop spans 18 amino acids. V was clipped by 3 bases and J by 2 bases, with 17 bases between them. The V gene's germline CDR1 is MGHDK and CDR2 SYGVNS.

As to this clone: A read error may be the cause here, since a much bigger clone is one base away. J is TRBJ1-1 and V is TRBV7-9; 10 positions agree with TRBD1. The V gene's germline CDR1 is SEHNR and CDR2 FQNEAQ (reference sequence). The CDR3 covers 13 residues. The V and J ends lost 5 bases and 3 bases, in that order; junction bases with no gene match: 0. In DNA, the CDR3 is TGTGCCAGCAGCGGACAGGGGGACACTGAAGCTTTCTTT. It is translated as CASSGQGDTEAFF.

A remark on this clone: The same CDR3 can be traced to other DNA sequences in this sample. The chain links TRBV2 to TRBJ2-5; possibly TRBD1 for D (5 bases). CDR1 and CDR2 from the germline V gene are SNHLY and FYNNEI. CDR3 length equals 14 residues. V was cut by 2 bases and J by 5 bases, with 12 bases left in between. Written as DNA, the CDR3 is TGTGCCAGCAGTGAACAAGGGGCCGGCGAGACCCAGTACTTC. Its translation is CASSEQGAGETQYF.

This sequence joins TRBV27 and TRBJ2-2; D gene ambiguous. CDR1 and CDR2 (germline): MNHEY, SMNVEV (reference sequence). The CDR3 spans 16 residues. The V end lost 5 bases, the J end lost 4 bases, and 17 bases lay between the germline ends. The CDR3 DNA reads as TGTGCCAGCAGTCCGGGTGGGGTAGGCGGCACCGGGGAGCTGTTTTTT. Amino acids: CASSPGGVGGTGELFF.

V is TRBV29-1 and J is TRBJ2-5, with TRBD2 identical over 14 bases. The CDR3 has 14 amino acids. Looked up from germline, CDR1 is SQVTM and CDR2 is ANQGSEA. V was pared by 4 bases and J by 5 bases, with 3 bases of the junction left unmatched. The CDR3 reads CSVGLAGGRETQYF. CDR3 bases: TGCAGCGTTGGACTAGCGGGAGGGAGGGAGACCCAGTACTTC.

The V and J genes are TRBV7-2 and TRBJ1-1, with D uncertain. The CDR3 runs to 13 residues. V was cut by 3 bases and J by 3 bases, with 8 bases left in between. Germline lookup yields CDR1 SGHTA and CDR2 FQGNSA. The CDR3 sequence: CASSFSEDTEAFF. The CDR3 nucleotides read TGTGCCAGCAGCTTTTCGGAGGACACTGAAGCTTTCTTT.

The chain has TRBV5-1 and TRBJ1-1; maybe TRBD1 (6 bases). The CDR3 consists of 15 residues. V was shortened by 3 bases and J by 0 bases, with 12 bases between the two germline ends. The germline V gene encodes CDR1 SGHRS and CDR2 YFSETQ. The CDR3 here is CASSSRGGMNTEAFF. Here the CDR3 DNA reads TGCGCCAGCAGCTCCCGAGGGGGGATGAACACTGAAGCTTTCTTT.

The chain carries TRBV10-2 and TRBJ2-7, with TRBD1 identical over 11 bases. Germline V lookup: CDR1 WSHSY, CDR2 SAAADI. This CDR3 comprises 15 residues. V was pared by 3 bases and J by 2 bases, with 3 bases of the junction left unmatched. CDR3: CASSDPGQGAYEQYF. The CDR3 DNA reads as TGCGCCAGCAGTGATCCGGGACAGGGGGCCTACGAGCAGTACTTC.

In regard to this clone: Within the sample, other DNA sequences also encode this same CDR3. The chain recombines TRBV29-1 with TRBJ1-1, with D possibly TRBD1 on 5 matching bases. Trimming left V 5 bases short and J 5 bases short, with 9 bases between. Per germline, CDR1 SQVTM and CDR2 ANQGSEA. This CDR3 region has 11 residues. The CDR3 DNA sequence: TGCAGCGTTTCAGGGACTACTGAAGCTTTCTTT. This codes for CSVSGTTEAFF. The full variable domain, with the rest looked up from reference TRBV29-1 and TRBJ1-1, is SAVISQKPSRDICQRGTSLTIQCQVDSQVTMMFWYRQQPGQSLTLIATANQGSEATYESGFVIDKFPISRPNLTFSTLTVSNMSPEDSSIYLCSVSGTTEAFFGQGTRLTVV.

The chain combines TRBV9 with TRBJ2-5; D gene unclear. Germline CDR1 and CDR2: SGDLS and YYNGEE. CDR3 length: 14 amino acids. V shed 4 bases and J shed 5 bases, with 15 bases lying between them. CDR3 in amino acids: CASSPRTIGETQYF. Written as DNA, the CDR3 is TGTGCCAGCAGCCCACGGACCATTGGGGAGACCCAGTACTTC.

This chain uses TRBV7-2 with TRBJ2-2, with D perhaps matching TRBD2 (6 bases). The CDR3 has 16 amino acids. V dropped 1 base and J dropped 6 bases, with 15 bases sitting between them. Germline CDR1 reads SGHTA; CDR2 reads FQGNSA. The CDR3 DNA reads as TGTGCCAGCAGCTTAGAACCCGGGAGACGAGCCGGGGAGCTGTTTTTT. Protein: CASSLEPGRRAGELFF.

The gene calls are TRBV19 and TRBJ2-5; TRBD1 agrees at 8 bases. The CDR3 has 14 amino acids. Germline CDR1 LNHDA, CDR2 SQIVND (reference sequence). V dropped 7 bases and J dropped 5; count of bases not matched to a gene: 9. CDR3 loop: CASTPDRAGETQYF. As DNA, the CDR3 is TGTGCCAGTACTCCGGACAGGGCTGGGGAGACCCAGTACTTC.

The chain recombines TRBV4-2 with TRBJ1-1; TRBD1 might be the D (5 bases). Trimming took off 3 bases at V and 1 base at J, with 12 bases between the two ends. CDR3 size: 15 residues. The germline CDR1 and CDR2 sequences are LGHNA and YNFKEQ. CDR3 bases: TGTGCCAGCAGCCACACGGGGGGTTCGAACACTGAAGCTTTCTTT. The encoded protein is CASSHTGGSNTEAFF.

CDR3 nucleotides: TGTGCCAGCAGTTCAAGACGGACAGGGCTCGGGGAGACCCAGTACTTC. This sequence encodes CASSSRRTGLGETQYF. The chain is built from TRBV28 and TRBJ2-5; 8 bases map to TRBD1. J was trimmed by 5 bases and V by 4 bases; bases with no gene match: 12. Germline V gene sequence: CDR1 MDHEN, CDR2 SYDVKM. The CDR3 is 16 residues long.

The chain recombines TRBV28 with TRBJ1-1; the D is unclear. V lost 8 bases and J lost 0, with 13 bases in between. Germline V gene data show CDR1 as MDHEN and CDR2 as SYDVKM. CDR3 size: 14 residues. The CDR3 DNA reads TGTGCCAGCCGCCTTCATGTACTGAACACTGAAGCTTTCTTT. Protein: CASRLHVLNTEAFF.

The chain combines TRBV4-2 with TRBJ2-1; D is undetermined. The ends were cut back, 3 bases at V and 9 bases at J, with 12 bases in the middle. This CDR3 is 13 amino acids long. Per germline, CDR1 LGHNA and CDR2 YNFKEQ. CDR3 loop: CASSHTKVVEQFF. The CDR3 DNA is TGTGCCAGCAGCCACACAAAAGTGGTTGAGCAGTTCTTC.

The gene calls are TRBV2 and TRBJ2-1; 8 bases map to TRBD1. Germline V lookup: CDR1 SNHLY, CDR2 FYNNEI. The length of the CDR3 is 14 residues. The ends lost 10 bases at V and 4 bases at J; junction bases unmatched: 9. CDR3 residues: CATNPGQVYNEQFF. In DNA, the CDR3 is TGTGCCACTAATCCGGGACAGGTTTACAATGAGCAGTTCTTC.

V usage is TRBV5-1 and J usage is TRBJ1-6; the match to TRBD1 covers 10 bases. The germline V gene encodes CDR1 SGHRS and CDR2 YFSETQ. The CDR3 is made up of 15 amino acids. V lost 4 bases and J lost 7; bases outside the gene matches: 5. The CDR3 region has the DNA TGCGCCAGCAGCGACCAGGGACAGGGGAATTCACCCCTCCACTTT. Protein product: CASSDQGQGNSPLHF.

This chain connects TRBV7-9 to TRBJ2-1, with TRBD2 matching 13 bases. Per the germline V gene, CDR1 is SEHNR and CDR2 is FQNEAQ (reference sequence). With 2 bases clipped from V and 4 bases from J, the junction kept 8 bases outside the gene matches. The CDR3 consists of 18 residues. For the CDR3, the DNA is TGTGCCAGCAGCTTACCACGGGGGACTAGCGGGAATTACAATGAGCAGTTCTTC. It yields the protein CASSLPRGTSGNYNEQFF.

This clone showed up just once. The gene calls are TRBV7-9 and TRBJ2-1; a possible D gene is TRBD1 (6 bases). Germline CDR1 is SEHNR and CDR2 is FQNEAQ (reference sequence). Trimming removed 6 bases at V and 3 bases at J, with 15 bases between. This CDR3 spans 15 amino acids. The CDR3, as DNA: TGTGCCAGCAGTGAACAGGGTTCTGACTACAATGAGCAGTTCTTC. Translated: CASSEQGSDYNEQFF.

DNA for the CDR3: TGTGCCAGCTCACCGCAACGGGAGGATGGCTACACCTTC. Amino acids: CASSPQREDGYTF. This sequence joins TRBV18 and TRBJ1-2; D gene unclear. Trimming pared 3 bases from V and 6 bases from J, leaving 11 bases between. Germline V lookup: CDR1 KGHSH, CDR2 LQKENI. The CDR3 contains 13 residues.

This chain links TRBV7-9 with TRBJ2-2; D remains ambiguous. Germline assignment: CDR1 SEHNR and CDR2 FQNEAQ (reference sequence). This CDR3 region has 15 residues. Between the trimmed V and J ends, which lost 5 bases and 0 bases, there was a span of 10 bases. The DNA of the CDR3 is TGTGCCAGCAGCGAAGTAGCTCCGAACACCGGGGAGCTGTTTTTT. Translating it yields CASSEVAPNTGELFF.

This clone came up many times. Other DNA sequences from this sample encode an identical CDR3 as well. The V gene is TRBV30, the J gene TRBJ2-1; D may correspond to TRBD1 or TRBD2 (5 bases each). The CDR3 covers 11 residues. Germline values: CDR1 GTSNPN, CDR2 SVGIG (reference sequence). Trimming pared 8 bases from V and 7 bases from J, leaving 12 bases between. CDR3 sequence reads: CAGTLWNEQFF. Written as DNA, the CDR3 is TGTGCCGGGACCCTTTGGAATGAGCAGTTCTTC. Based on the CDR3 plus reference TRBV30 and TRBJ2-1, the full variable domain is SQTIHQWPATLVQPVGSPLSLECTVEGTSNPNLYWYRQAAGRGLQLLFYSVGIGQISSEVPQNLSASRPQDRQFILSSKKLLLSDSGFYLCAGTLWNEQFFGPGTRLTVL.

The CDR3 nucleotides are TGTGCCAGCAGCCAAACAGGCTTCGCTAACTATGGCTACACCTTC. It yields the protein CASSQTGFANYGYTF. The V and J genes are TRBV28 and TRBJ1-2; tentative D call: TRBD1 (5 bases). Looked up from germline, CDR1 is MDHEN and CDR2 is SYDVKM. V shed 6 bases and J shed 0 bases, with 14 bases lying between them. The CDR3 is 15 amino acids.

The table lists this clone with a count of one. A read error may be the cause here, since a much bigger clone is one base away. This sample also contains other DNA sequences that code for the same CDR3. The chain carries TRBV20-1 and TRBJ2-5; D ambiguous. CDR1 and CDR2 from the germline V gene are DFQATT and SNEGSKA (reference sequence). The CDR3 is 10 amino acids. V gave up 3 bases and J gave up 9 bases, with 8 bases separating them. The CDR3 nucleotides are TGCAGTGCTAGTCACGAGGCCCAGTACTTC. Its translation is CSASHEAQYF.

CDR3 region: CASSLSRGAQPQHF. Written as DNA, the CDR3 is TGTGCCAGCAGTTTATCCCGCGGGGCTCAGCCCCAGCATTTT. V gene TRBV27 combines with J gene TRBJ1-5, with a weak D call TRBD1 (5 bases). V was cut by 0 bases and J by 6 bases, with 9 bases left in between. Germline assignment: CDR1 MNHEY and CDR2 SMNVEV (reference sequence). The CDR3 extends over 14 amino acids.